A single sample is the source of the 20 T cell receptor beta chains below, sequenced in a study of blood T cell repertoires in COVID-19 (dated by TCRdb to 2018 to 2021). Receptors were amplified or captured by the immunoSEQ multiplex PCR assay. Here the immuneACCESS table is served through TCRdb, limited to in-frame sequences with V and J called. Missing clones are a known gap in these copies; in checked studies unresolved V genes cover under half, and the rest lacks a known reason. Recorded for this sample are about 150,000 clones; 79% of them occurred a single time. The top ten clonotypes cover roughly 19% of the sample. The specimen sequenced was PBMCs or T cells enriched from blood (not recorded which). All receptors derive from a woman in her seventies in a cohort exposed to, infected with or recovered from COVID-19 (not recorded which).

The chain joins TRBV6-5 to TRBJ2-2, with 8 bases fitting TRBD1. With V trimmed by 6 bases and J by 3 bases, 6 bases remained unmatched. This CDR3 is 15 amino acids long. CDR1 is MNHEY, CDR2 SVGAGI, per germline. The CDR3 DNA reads TGTGCCAGCAGCGCCAGGGGGCTTTACACCGGGGAGCTGTTTTTT. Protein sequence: CASSARGLYTGELFF.

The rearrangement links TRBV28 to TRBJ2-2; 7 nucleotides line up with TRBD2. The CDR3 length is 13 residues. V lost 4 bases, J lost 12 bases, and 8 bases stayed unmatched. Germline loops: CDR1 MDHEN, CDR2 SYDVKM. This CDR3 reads CASSSLLGGQLFF. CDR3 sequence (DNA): TGTGCCAGCAGTTCCCTGTTGGGAGGGCAGCTGTTTTTT. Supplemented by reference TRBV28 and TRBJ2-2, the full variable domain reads DVKVTQSSRYLVKRTGEKVFLECVQDMDHENMFWYRQDPGLGLRLIYFSYDVKMKEKGDIPEGYSVSREKKERFSLILESASTNQTSMYLCASSSLLGGQLFFGEGSRLTVL.

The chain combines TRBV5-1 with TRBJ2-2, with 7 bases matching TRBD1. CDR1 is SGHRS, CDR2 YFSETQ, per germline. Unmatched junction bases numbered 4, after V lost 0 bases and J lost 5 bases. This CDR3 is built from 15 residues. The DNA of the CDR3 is TGCGCCAGCAGCTTGGTAGGGGGCGTGACCGGGGAGCTGTTTTTT. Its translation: CASSLVGGVTGELFF. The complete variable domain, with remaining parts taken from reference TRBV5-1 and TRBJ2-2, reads KAGVTQTPRYLIKTRGQQVTLSCSPISGHRSVSWYQQTPGQGLQFLFEYFSETQRNKGNFPGRFSGRQFSNSRSEMNVSTLELGDSALYLCASSLVGGVTGELFFGEGSRLTVL.

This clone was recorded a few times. CDR3 in amino acids: CASSSIGGPNTEAFF. As DNA, the CDR3 is TGTGCCAGCAGTTCCATAGGCGGTCCGAACACTGAAGCTTTCTTT. The chain links TRBV28 to TRBJ1-1; D is uncertain. CDR3 size: 15 residues. CDR1 is MDHEN and CDR2 is SYDVKM in the germline V gene. The germline V and J ends were trimmed by 4 bases and 1 base, with 13 bases remaining between them.

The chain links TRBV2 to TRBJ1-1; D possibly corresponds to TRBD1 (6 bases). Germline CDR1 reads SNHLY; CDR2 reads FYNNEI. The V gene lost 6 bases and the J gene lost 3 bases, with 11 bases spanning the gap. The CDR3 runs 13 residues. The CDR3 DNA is TGTGCCAGCAGCGAACAGGGCTACACTGAAGCTTTCTTT. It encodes CASSEQGYTEAFF. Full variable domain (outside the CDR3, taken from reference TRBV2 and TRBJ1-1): EPEVTQTPSHQVTQMGQEVILRCVPISNHLYFYWYRQILGQKVEFLVSFYNNEISEKSEIFDDQFSVERPDGSNFTLKIRSTKLEDSAMYFCASSEQGYTEAFFGQGTRLTVV.

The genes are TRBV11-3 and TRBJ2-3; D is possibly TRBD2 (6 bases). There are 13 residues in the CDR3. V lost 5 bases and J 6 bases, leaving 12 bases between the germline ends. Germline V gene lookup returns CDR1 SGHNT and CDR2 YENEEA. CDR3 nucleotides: TGTGCCAGCAGCCCCTCGGAGGGCGATACGCAGTATTTT. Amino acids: CASSPSEGDTQYF.

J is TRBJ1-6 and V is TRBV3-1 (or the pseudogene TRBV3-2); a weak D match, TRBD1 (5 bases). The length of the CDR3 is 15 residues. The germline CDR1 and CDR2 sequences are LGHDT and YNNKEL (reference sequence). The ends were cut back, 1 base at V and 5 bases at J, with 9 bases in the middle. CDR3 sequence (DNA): TGTGCCAGCAGCCAAGTGACAGTTAATAATTCACCCCTCCACTTT. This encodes CASSQVTVNNSPLHF.

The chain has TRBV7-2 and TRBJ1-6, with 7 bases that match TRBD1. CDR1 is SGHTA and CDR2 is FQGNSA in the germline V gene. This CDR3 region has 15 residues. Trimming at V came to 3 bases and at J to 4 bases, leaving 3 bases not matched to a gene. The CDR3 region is CASSFDRVYNSPLHF. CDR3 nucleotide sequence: TGTGCCAGCAGCTTTGACAGGGTTTATAATTCACCCCTCCACTTT.

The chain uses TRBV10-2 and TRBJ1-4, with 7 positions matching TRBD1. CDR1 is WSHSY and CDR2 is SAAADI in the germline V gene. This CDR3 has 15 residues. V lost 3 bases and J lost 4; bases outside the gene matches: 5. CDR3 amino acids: CASSDGGTDNEKLFF. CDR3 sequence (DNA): TGCGCCAGCAGTGATGGGGGGACAGATAATGAAAAACTGTTTTTT.

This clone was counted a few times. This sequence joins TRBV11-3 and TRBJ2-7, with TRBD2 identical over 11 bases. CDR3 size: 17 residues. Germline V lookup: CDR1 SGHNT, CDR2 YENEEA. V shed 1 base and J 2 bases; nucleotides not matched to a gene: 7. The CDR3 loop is CASSLGRGLAVPYEQYF. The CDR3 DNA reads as TGTGCCAGCAGCTTAGGAAGGGGACTAGCGGTACCCTACGAGCAGTACTTC.

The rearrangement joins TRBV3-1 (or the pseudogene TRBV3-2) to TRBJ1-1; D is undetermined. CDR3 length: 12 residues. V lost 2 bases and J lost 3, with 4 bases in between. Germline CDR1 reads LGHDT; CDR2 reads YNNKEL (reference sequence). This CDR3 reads CASSQRYTEAFF. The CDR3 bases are TGTGCCAGCAGCCAACGGTACACTGAAGCTTTCTTT.

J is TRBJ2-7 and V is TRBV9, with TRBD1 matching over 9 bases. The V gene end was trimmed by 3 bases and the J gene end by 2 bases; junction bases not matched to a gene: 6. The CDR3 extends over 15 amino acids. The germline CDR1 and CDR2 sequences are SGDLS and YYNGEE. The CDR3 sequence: CASSDGGTGPYEQYF. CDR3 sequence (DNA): TGTGCCAGCAGCGACGGGGGGACAGGGCCCTACGAGCAGTACTTC.

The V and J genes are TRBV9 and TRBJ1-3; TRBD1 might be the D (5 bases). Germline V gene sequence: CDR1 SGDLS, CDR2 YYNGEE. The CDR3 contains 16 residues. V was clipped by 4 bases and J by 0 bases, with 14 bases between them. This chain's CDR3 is CASSPHAGRSGNTIYF. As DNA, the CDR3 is TGTGCCAGCAGCCCCCACGCAGGGCGCTCTGGAAACACCATATATTTT.

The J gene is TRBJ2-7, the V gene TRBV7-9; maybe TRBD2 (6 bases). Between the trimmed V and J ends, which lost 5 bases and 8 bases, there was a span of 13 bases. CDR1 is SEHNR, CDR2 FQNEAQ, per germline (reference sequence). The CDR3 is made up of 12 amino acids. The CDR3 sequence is CASSRDLVKQYF. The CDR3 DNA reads TGTGCCAGCAGCCGGGACTTGGTCAAGCAGTACTTC.

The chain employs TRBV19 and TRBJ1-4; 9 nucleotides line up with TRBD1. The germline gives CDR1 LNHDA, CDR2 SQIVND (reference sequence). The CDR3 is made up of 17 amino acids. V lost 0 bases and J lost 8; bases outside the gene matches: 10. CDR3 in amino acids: CASSIDLDRGKEEKLFF. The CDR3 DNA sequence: TGTGCCAGTAGTATAGATTTGGACAGGGGAAAGGAGGAAAAACTGTTTTTT.

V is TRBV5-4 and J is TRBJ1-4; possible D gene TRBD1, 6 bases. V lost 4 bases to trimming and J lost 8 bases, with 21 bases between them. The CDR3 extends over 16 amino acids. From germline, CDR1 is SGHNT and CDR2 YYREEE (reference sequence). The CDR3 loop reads CASSPIPQGIGEKLFF. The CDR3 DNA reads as TGTGCCAGCAGCCCGATACCTCAGGGGATAGGGGAAAAACTGTTTTTT.

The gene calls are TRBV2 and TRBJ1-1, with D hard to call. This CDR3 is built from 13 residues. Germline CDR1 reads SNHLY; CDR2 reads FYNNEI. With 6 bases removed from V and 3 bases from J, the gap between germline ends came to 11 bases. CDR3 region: CASSAGVHTEAFF. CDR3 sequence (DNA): TGTGCCAGCAGCGCCGGGGTACACACTGAAGCTTTCTTT. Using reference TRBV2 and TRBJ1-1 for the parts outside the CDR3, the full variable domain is EPEVTQTPSHQVTQMGQEVILRCVPISNHLYFYWYRQILGQKVEFLVSFYNNEISEKSEIFDDQFSVERPDGSNFTLKIRSTKLEDSAMYFCASSAGVHTEAFFGQGTRLTVV.

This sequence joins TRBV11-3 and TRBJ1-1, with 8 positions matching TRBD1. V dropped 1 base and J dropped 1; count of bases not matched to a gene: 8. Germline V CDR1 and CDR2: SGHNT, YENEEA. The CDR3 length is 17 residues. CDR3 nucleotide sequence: TGTGCCAGCAGCTTAGCAGGGGGCGCGCCTAGGAACACTGAAGCTTTCTTT. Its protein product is CASSLAGGAPRNTEAFF.

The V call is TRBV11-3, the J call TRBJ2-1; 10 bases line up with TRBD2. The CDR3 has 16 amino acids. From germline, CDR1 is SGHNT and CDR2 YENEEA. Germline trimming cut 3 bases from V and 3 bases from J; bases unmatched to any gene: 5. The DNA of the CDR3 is TGTGCCAGCAGCTTCGGACTAGCGGATAACTACAATGAGCAGTTCTTC. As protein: CASSFGLADNYNEQFF.

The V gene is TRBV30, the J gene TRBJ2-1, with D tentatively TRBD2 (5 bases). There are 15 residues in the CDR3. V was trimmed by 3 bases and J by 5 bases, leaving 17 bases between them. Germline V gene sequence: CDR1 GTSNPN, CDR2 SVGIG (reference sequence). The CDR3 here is CAWRPGTLAHNEQFF. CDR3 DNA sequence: TGTGCCTGGAGACCGGGAACTTTAGCACACAATGAGCAGTTCTTC. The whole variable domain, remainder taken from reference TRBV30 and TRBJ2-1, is SQTIHQWPATLVQPVGSPLSLECTVEGTSNPNLYWYRQAAGRGLQLLFYSVGIGQISSEVPQNLSASRPQDRQFILSSKKLLLSDSGFYLCAWRPGTLAHNEQFFGPGTRLTVL.